This T cell receptor beta chain is from a study of T cell changes during pregnancy in multiple sclerosis. The germline gives CDR1 SGHDT, CDR2 YYEEEE. The germline V and J ends were trimmed by 0 bases and 2 bases, with 9 bases remaining between them. The CDR3 totals 14 residues. TCRdb's table, derived via immunoSEQ multiplex PCR, lists solely in-frame clones and lacks some. The profile shows around 40,000 clones, around 93% of them singletons. Specimen: CD4+ T cells from peripheral blood mononuclear cells, collected before pregnancy. This receptor was identified in a female donor with multiple sclerosis, enrolled in a pregnancy study. The chain has TRBV5-6 and TRBJ2-7; D might be TRBD2 (6 bases). CDR3 amino acids: CASSLAGVPYEQYF. The DNA for the CDR3 is TGTGCCAGCAGCTTGGCGGGGGTCCCCTACGAGCAGTACTTC.